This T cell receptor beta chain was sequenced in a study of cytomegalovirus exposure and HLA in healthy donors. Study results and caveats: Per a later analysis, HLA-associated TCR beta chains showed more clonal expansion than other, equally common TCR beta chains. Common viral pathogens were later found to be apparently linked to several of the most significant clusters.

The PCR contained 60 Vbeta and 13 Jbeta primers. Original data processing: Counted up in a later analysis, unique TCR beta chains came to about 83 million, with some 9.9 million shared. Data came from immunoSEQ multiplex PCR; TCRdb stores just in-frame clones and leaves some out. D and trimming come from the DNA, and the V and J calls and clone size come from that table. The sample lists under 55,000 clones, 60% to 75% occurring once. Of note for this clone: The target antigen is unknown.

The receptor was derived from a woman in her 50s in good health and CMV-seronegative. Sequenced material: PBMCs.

CDR3 amino acids: CASSPRLALDEQFF. CDR3 DNA sequence: TGTGCCAGCTCACCAAGACTAGCTTTGGATGAGCAGTTCTTC. V and J are TRBV18 and TRBJ2-1; 7 bases line up with TRBD2. This CDR3 is built from 14 residues. Trimming cost V 2 bases and J 8 bases; bases outside gene matches: 6. The germline gives CDR1 KGHSH, CDR2 LQKENI.